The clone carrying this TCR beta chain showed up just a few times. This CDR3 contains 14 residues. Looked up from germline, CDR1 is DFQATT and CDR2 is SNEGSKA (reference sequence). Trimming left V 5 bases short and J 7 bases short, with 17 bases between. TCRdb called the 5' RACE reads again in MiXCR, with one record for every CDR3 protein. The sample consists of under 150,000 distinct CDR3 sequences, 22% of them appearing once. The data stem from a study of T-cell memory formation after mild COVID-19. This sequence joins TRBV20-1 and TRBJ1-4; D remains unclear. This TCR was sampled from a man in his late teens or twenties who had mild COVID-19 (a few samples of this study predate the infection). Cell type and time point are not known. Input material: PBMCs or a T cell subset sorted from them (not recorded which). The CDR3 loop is CSAQGLGGSEKLFF. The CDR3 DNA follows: TGCAGTGCTCAAGGGTTGGGAGGTTCTGAAAAACTGTTTTTT.